The next 5 T cell receptor beta chains were all read from a single sample in a study of T cells after yellow fever vaccination. TCRdb redid the calling of the 5' RACE reads with MiXCR, one entry per CDR3 protein. Among about 160,000 distinct CDR3 sequences listed, more than 5.5% were seen once. The sequences come from CD4+ T cells sorted from PBMCs, collected 4 to 6 days after the first yellow fever vaccination. The receptors come from a man between 18 and 29 years old who received the YFV17D yellow fever vaccine.

This clonotype appeared many times. The V gene is TRBV5-1, the J gene TRBJ2-7; the match to TRBD1 covers 10 bases. The CDR3 sequence is 15 residues long. Germline V gene data show CDR1 as SGHRS and CDR2 as YFSETQ. V lost 3 bases to trimming and J lost 7 bases; unmatched junction nucleotides: 10. CDR3 DNA sequence: TGCGCCAGCAGCTCCGCGACAGGGGGCTGGTTTGAGCAGTACTTC. Protein sequence: CASSSATGGWFEQYF. The complete variable domain, with remaining parts taken from reference TRBV5-1 and TRBJ2-7, reads KAGVTQTPRYLIKTRGQQVTLSCSPISGHRSVSWYQQTPGQGLQFLFEYFSETQRNKGNFPGRFSGRQFSNSRSEMNVSTLELGDSALYLCASSSATGGWFEQYFGPGTRLTVT.

As regards this clonotype: A much larger clone is a single base away; this may be a read error. This chain connects TRBV5-1 to TRBJ2-7; D is uncertain. The CDR3 contains 12 residues. Germline CDR1 and CDR2: SGHRS and YFSETQ. The CDR3 loop reads CASRFHFYELYF. The CDR3 nucleotides read TGCGCCAGCAGGTTCCATTTCTACGAGCTGTACTTC.

Many counts were recorded for this clonotype. V gene TRBV5-1 combines with J gene TRBJ1-1; TRBD1 matches 11 bases. With 5 bases clipped from V and 0 bases from J, the junction kept 6 bases outside the gene matches. Germline lookup yields CDR1 SGHRS and CDR2 YFSETQ. The CDR3 is 16 amino acids. CDR3 residues: CASRFGQGALNTEAFF. CDR3 in DNA: TGCGCCAGCAGGTTCGGACAGGGGGCTTTGAACACTGAAGCTTTCTTT.

This clonotype appeared many times. J is TRBJ2-5 and V is TRBV20-1; D is undetermined. Germline V gene lookup returns CDR1 DFQATT and CDR2 SNEGSKA (reference sequence). CDR3 length equals 11 residues. In DNA form, the CDR3 reads TGCAGCTTCGAAGGTGAGGAGACCCAGTACTTC. Translation: CSFEGEETQYF.

The V gene is TRBV2, the J gene TRBJ2-1; D unclear. There are 12 residues in the CDR3. The germline gives CDR1 SNHLY, CDR2 FYNNEI. V was clipped by 4 bases and J by 5 bases, with 6 bases between them. The CDR3 DNA is TGTGCCAGCAGTGGTTGGGACAATGAGCAGTTCTTC. Translating gives CASSGWDNEQFF.